Below, 16 T cell receptor beta chains from the same sample are listed, as sequenced in a study of memory CD4+ T cells and cytomegalovirus serostatus. Assay used: immunoSEQ multiplex PCR; TCRdb lists only in-frame clones, some missing. The sample shows 50,000 to 60,000 clones, 65% to 85% of them seen only once. Single viable CD3+CD4+CD8-CD45RO+ cells were sorted as the memory CD4+ T cells. Sequenced input: memory CD4+ T cells from blood. These receptor sequences come from an adult in good health and CMV-seronegative.

This clone was seen a single time. CDR3 residues: CASSRTSNPHEQYF. The CDR3 coding sequence is TGCGCCAGCAGCCGGACATCTAACCCCCACGAGCAGTACTTC. The genes are TRBV5-1 and TRBJ2-7, with D possibly TRBD1 on 5 matching bases. The CDR3 spans 14 residues. The germline V and J ends were trimmed by 4 bases and 5 bases, with 16 bases remaining between them. The germline CDR1 and CDR2 sequences are SGHRS and YFSETQ.

The chain joins TRBV28 to TRBJ2-7; no firm D call. The ends were cut back, 5 bases at V and 10 bases at J, with 15 bases in the middle. In germline, CDR1 is MDHEN, CDR2 SYDVKM. The CDR3 totals 12 residues. CDR3 residues: CASSDGPINQYF. CDR3 DNA: TGTGCCAGCAGTGACGGACCAATAAATCAGTACTTC.

Worth noting for this clone: Relative to the germline gene, one junction end is altered; a read error may explain this. The chain joins TRBV30 to TRBJ1-2, with D possibly matching TRBD1 (6 bases). CDR3 length equals 21 residues. Per germline, CDR1 GTSNPN and CDR2 SVGIG (reference sequence). CDR3 loop: CAWSTGTKTPGEDFTFGLIRF. The CDR3 coding sequence is TGTGCCTGGAGTACCGGAACAAAAACTCCAGGGGAGGACTTTACCTTTGGCCTAATCCGCTTC.

CDR3 sequence reads: CASSLETGEETQYF. DNA for the CDR3: TGCGCCAGCAGCTTGGAGACAGGGGAAGAGACCCAGTACTTC. The genes are TRBV5-1 and TRBJ2-5; 8 bases map to TRBD1. The CDR3 has 14 residues. Trimming at V came to 0 bases and at J to 3 bases, leaving 1 base not matched to a gene. Per germline, CDR1 SGHRS and CDR2 YFSETQ.

V and J are TRBV5-6 and TRBJ1-3; no reliable D call. This CDR3 comprises 13 residues. In germline, CDR1 is SGHDT, CDR2 YYEEEE. Deletions cut 2 bases from V and 3 bases from J, with 6 bases between. The CDR3 DNA reads as TGTGCCAGCAGCTTCAACCGTGGAAACACCATATATTTT. Protein: CASSFNRGNTIYF.

This clone has only a few counts. The J gene is TRBJ1-1, the V gene TRBV6-5, with D possibly matching TRBD1 (5 bases). CDR3 length: 13 residues. Trimming cost V 2 bases and J 8 bases, with 12 bases left between them. Germline loops: CDR1 MNHEY, CDR2 SVGAGI. This CDR3 reads CASSYGVAGEAFF. The CDR3 DNA sequence: TGTGCCAGCAGTTACGGGGTGGCAGGGGAAGCTTTCTTT.

The gene calls are TRBV9 and TRBJ2-1; 7 positions agree with TRBD2. The CDR3 loop spans 15 amino acids. Unmatched junction bases numbered 10, after V lost 4 bases and J lost 6 bases. CDR1 is SGDLS and CDR2 is YYNGEE in the germline V gene. The chain's CDR3 is CASSRSGTKINEQFF. The CDR3 bases are TGTGCCAGCAGCAGATCCGGGACTAAAATCAATGAGCAGTTCTTC.

The rearrangement joins TRBV7-6 to TRBJ1-1; TRBD1 might be the D (6 bases). V was pared by 4 bases and J by 11 bases, with 20 bases between. Germline values: CDR1 SGHVS, CDR2 FNYEAQ. The CDR3 has 14 residues. The DNA for the CDR3 is TGTGCCAGCAGCTCTTCCGCCACAGGGAGGCGGGCTTTCTTT. Translated: CASSSSATGRRAFF.

The genes are TRBV9 and TRBJ1-6; 7 nucleotides line up with TRBD1. Germline V gene sequence: CDR1 SGDLS, CDR2 YYNGEE. The V gene end was trimmed by 0 bases and the J gene end by 6 bases; junction bases not matched to a gene: 3. The CDR3 is made up of 15 amino acids. CDR3: CASSVAGGANSPLHF. DNA for the CDR3: TGTGCCAGCAGCGTAGCAGGGGGGGCTAATTCACCCCTCCACTTT.

The chain has TRBV6-5 and TRBJ1-5; 8 bases are shared with TRBD1. This CDR3 is 13 amino acids long. CDR1 and CDR2 from the germline V gene are MNHEY and SVGAGI. Trimming at V came to 10 bases and at J to 6 bases, leaving 8 bases not matched to a gene. The CDR3 DNA reads TGTGCCACCCGACAGGGGATAAGTCAGCCCCAGCATTTT. Its translation is CATRQGISQPQHF.

This clone was detected only once. The V call is TRBV28, the J call TRBJ1-2; D is uncertain. Germline V gene data show CDR1 as MDHEN and CDR2 as SYDVKM. Deletions cut 3 bases from V and 5 bases from J, with 13 bases between. This CDR3 has 14 residues. CDR3 residues: CASSLSNEIYGYTF. CDR3 bases: TGTGCCAGCAGTTTGTCCAACGAGATTTATGGCTACACCTTC.

The V gene is TRBV29-1, the J gene TRBJ1-1, with D unclear. The CDR3 runs to 15 residues. V lost 1 base to trimming and J lost 0 bases, with 12 bases between them. Germline values: CDR1 SQVTM, CDR2 ANQGSEA. CDR3 amino acids: CSVEADPGLNTEAFF. In DNA, the CDR3 is TGCAGCGTTGAAGCTGATCCGGGCTTGAACACTGAAGCTTTCTTT. The whole variable domain, filled in from reference TRBV29-1 and TRBJ1-1, reads SAVISQKPSRDICQRGTSLTIQCQVDSQVTMMFWYRQQPGQSLTLIATANQGSEATYESGFVIDKFPISRPNLTFSTLTVSNMSPEDSSIYLCSVEADPGLNTEAFFGQGTRLTVV.

The chain couples TRBV7-9 to TRBJ2-3; D is ambiguous. Trimming cost V 1 base and J 4 bases, with 12 bases left between them. Germline CDR1 SEHNR, CDR2 FQNEAQ (reference sequence). The CDR3 runs to 15 residues. In nucleotides, the CDR3 is TGTGCCAGCAGCTTAGACACATCAGGTGCAGATACGCAGTATTTT. Protein product: CASSLDTSGADTQYF.

The chain uses TRBV7-7 and TRBJ2-2; the D is unclear. Trimming removed 3 bases from V and 7 bases from J, with 9 bases in between. Germline V CDR1 and CDR2: SSHAT, FNYEAQ (reference sequence). This CDR3 contains 13 residues. CDR3 loop: CASSLDRFGELFF. In DNA, the CDR3 is TGTGCCAGCAGCTTGGACCGGTTCGGGGAGCTGTTTTTT. Drawing the rest from reference TRBV7-7 and TRBJ2-2, the complete variable domain is GAGVSQSPRYKVTKRGQDVTLRCDPISSHATLYWYQQALGQGPEFLTYFNYEAQPDKSGLPSDRFSAERPEGSISTLTIQRTEQRDSAMYRCASSLDRFGELFFGEGSRLTVL.

V gene TRBV28 combines with J gene TRBJ1-1, with D uncertain. The V gene lost 4 bases and the J gene lost 1 base, with 16 bases spanning the gap. Per the germline V gene, CDR1 is MDHEN and CDR2 is SYDVKM. The CDR3 has 16 amino acids. CDR3 in amino acids: CASSSPRGPTNTEAFF. The CDR3 region has the DNA TGTGCCAGCAGTTCCCCGCGCGGGCCGACGAACACTGAAGCTTTCTTT.

The chain is built from TRBV27 and TRBJ1-1; no clear D. Trimming left V 0 bases short and J 0 bases short, with 5 bases between. The germline CDR1 and CDR2 sequences are MNHEY and SMNVEV (reference sequence). The CDR3 totals 14 residues. CDR3 DNA: TGTGCCAGCAGTTTATCCCCCCTGAACACTGAAGCTTTCTTT. Its translation is CASSLSPLNTEAFF.